This TCR beta chain was obtained from a study of blood T cell repertoires in COVID-19. The wider study: COVID-19 samples, acute and convalescent, were from the United States, Italy and Spain. PBMCs, B-cell-depleted T cells, or T cells provided the cDNA or gDNA that made up the material.

Sequencing was performed with immunoSEQ multiplex PCR; in TCRdb, only in-frame clones are kept and a portion is missing. The sample lists hundreds of thousands of clones; approximately 80% were seen once. The germline gives CDR1 SGHKS, CDR2 YYEKEE (reference sequence). This CDR3 has 14 amino acids. V lost 1 base and J 4 bases, leaving 11 bases between the germline ends. The receptor was derived from a woman older than 75 with acute or convalescent COVID-19. The sequenced sample was peripheral blood. This chain joins TRBV5-5 and TRBJ1-1, with D perhaps TRBD1 (5 bases). The CDR3 DNA reads as TGTGCCAGCAGCTTGAGGGGCTTGAGCACTGAAGCTTTCTTT. It codes for CASSLRGLSTEAFF.